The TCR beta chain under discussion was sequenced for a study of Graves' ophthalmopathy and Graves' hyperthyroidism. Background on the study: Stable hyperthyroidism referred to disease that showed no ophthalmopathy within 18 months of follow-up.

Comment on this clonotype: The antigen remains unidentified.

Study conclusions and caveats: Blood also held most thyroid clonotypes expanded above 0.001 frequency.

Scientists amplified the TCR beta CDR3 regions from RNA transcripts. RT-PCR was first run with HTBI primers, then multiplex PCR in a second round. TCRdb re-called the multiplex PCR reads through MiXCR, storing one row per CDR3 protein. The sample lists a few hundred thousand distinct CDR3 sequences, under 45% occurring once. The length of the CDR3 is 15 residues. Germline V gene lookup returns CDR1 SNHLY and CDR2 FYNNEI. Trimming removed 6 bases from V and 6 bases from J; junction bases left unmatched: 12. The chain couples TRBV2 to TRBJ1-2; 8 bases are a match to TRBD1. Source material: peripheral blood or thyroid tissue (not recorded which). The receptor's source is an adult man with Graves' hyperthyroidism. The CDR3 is CASRDWTGPYDGYTF. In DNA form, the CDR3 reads TGTGCCAGCAGGGATTGGACAGGGCCGTACGATGGCTACACCTTC.